A selection of T cell receptor beta chains follows, all from one sample in a study of PD-1 blockade in classical Hodgkin lymphoma. The protocol was immunoSEQ multiplex PCR, while the TCRdb copy is restricted to in-frame clones and leaves out a portion. The sample records 26,000 or so clones, roughly 62% being singletons. This material consisted of peripheral blood mononuclear cells (PBMCs), taken before the second cycle of nivolumab. The receptors were gathered from a human donor with classical Hodgkin lymphoma. Each CDR3 is given with its conserved first and last residue. The order of the fields is CDR3 DNA, CDR3 protein, D gene, V gene, J gene, clone size. D genes are given only for firm matches. Size is stated for part of the rows, as once, few or many counts, or as a class when the clone is expanded.

TGCGCCAGCAGTCAGTTAGGGGGGATCTATGGCTACACCTTC	CASSQLGGIYGYTF	-	TRBV5-1	TRBJ1-2	-
TGTGCCAGCAGCTTGGGGGGGATCGGAGCCGACTATGGCTACACCTTC	CASSLGGIGADYGYTF	-	TRBV7-2	TRBJ1-2	few
TGTGCCAGCAGTGCTGTGGGCTTTGACGTGAACACTGAAGCTTTCTTT	CASSAVGFDVNTEAFF	-	TRBV28	TRBJ1-1	-
TGTGCCACTGGGGCCGGGGGAAGAAGTAATGAAAAACTGTTTTTT	CATGAGGRSNEKLFF	-	TRBV15	TRBJ1-4	few
TGTGCCTGGGCCAGACAGGGGAATCAGCCCCAGCATTTT	CAWARQGNQPQHF	TRBD1	TRBV30	TRBJ1-5	-
TGCGCCAGCAGCCAAGATGTAGTAGCGGGAGTTCGGGAGCAGTTCTTC	CASSQDVVAGVREQFF	TRBD2	TRBV4-1	TRBJ2-1	once
TGTGCCAGCAGTGAAACTGCCTTCCAGTCCTACGAGCAGTACTTC	CASSETAFQSYEQYF	-	TRBV6-1	TRBJ2-7	medium-sized
TGTGCCAGCTCCCCTAGGGGCGGTCAGCCCCAGCATTTT	CASSPRGGQPQHF	-	TRBV27	TRBJ1-5	-
TGTGCCAGCTCACCACAGGACAGGGGAGCCTCACCCCTCCACTTT	CASSPQDRGASPLHF	TRBD1	TRBV18	TRBJ1-6	-
TGCGCCAGCAGCTGGTACCTTCTGGGACAGGGTCGAACCGGGGAGCTGTTTTTT	CASSWYLLGQGRTGELFF	TRBD1	TRBV5-1	TRBJ2-2	medium-sized
TGTGCCAGCAGCTTAGGCCCTGGGACAGCCTATGGCTACACCTTC	CASSLGPGTAYGYTF	TRBD1	TRBV7-6	TRBJ1-2	-
TGTGCCAGCAGTCAAACCTCTGGGGCCAACGTCCTGACTTTC	CASSQTSGANVLTF	-	TRBV6-5	TRBJ2-6	-
TGTGCCAGCACTGGCCTCGGTGGGTCGGGCACCGGGGAGCTGTTTTTT	CASTGLGGSGTGELFF	-	TRBV27	TRBJ2-2	-
TGTGCCAGCAGTTACCAAGACCAGGGGTGGAGGACTGAAGCTTTCTTT	CASSYQDQGWRTEAFF	-	TRBV6-5	TRBJ1-1	-
TGTGCCAGCAGTTCAGGGGGTAGTGGCAATCAGCCCCAGCATTTT	CASSSGGSGNQPQHF	TRBD1	TRBV27	TRBJ1-5	-
TGTGCCAGCATGGGGGCGGAGGAGCAGTACTTC	CASMGAEEQYF	-	TRBV6-5	TRBJ2-7	-
TGTGCCTGGAGTGTAGGGGACGGGTTCTACGAGCAGTACTTC	CAWSVGDGFYEQYF	-	TRBV30	TRBJ2-7	-
TGTGCCAGCTCACCGGCACAGGGGATGTGGACTGAAGCTTTCTTT	CASSPAQGMWTEAFF	TRBD1	TRBV18	TRBJ1-1	once
TGTGCCAGCAGTTACATGGCGGCTGAAGCTTTCTTT	CASSYMAAEAFF	-	TRBV6-6	TRBJ1-1	-
TGTGCCTGGGGGGACAGGATTAATCAGCCCCAGCATTTT	CAWGDRINQPQHF	TRBD1	TRBV30	TRBJ1-5	-
TGTGCCATCAGTGAGTCGACAAGCCCTACCTACGAGCAGTACTTC	CAISESTSPTYEQYF	-	TRBV10-3	TRBJ2-7	-
TGTGCCAGCAGCGACCTTGGGGGGGCCAACACTGAAGCTTTCTTT	CASSDLGGANTEAFF	-	TRBV7-9	TRBJ1-1	-
TGTGCCAGCAGCTTGCGGGACTATGGCTACACCTTC	CASSLRDYGYTF	-	TRBV5-6	TRBJ1-2	once
TGTGCCAGCAGCTACATATTGACAGGGTTGAGTGGCTACACCTTC	CASSYILTGLSGYTF	TRBD1	TRBV11-3	TRBJ1-2	-
TGTGCCAGTAGTCCGACGAGCACTTTAGAAGCGGAGCAGTACTTC	CASSPTSTLEAEQYF	-	TRBV19	TRBJ2-7	-
TGTGCCAGCAGTTACAGGGAACAGCAGTACTTC	CASSYREQQYF	-	TRBV6-5	TRBJ2-7	-
TGTGCCACCAGCGGGGGCCGGGAGACCCAGTACTTC	CATSGGRETQYF	-	TRBV15	TRBJ2-5	-
TGTGCCTGGAGTGAGGGGACCGGTGAAAAACTGTTTTTT	CAWSEGTGEKLFF	-	TRBV30	TRBJ1-4	-
TGTGCCAGCAGCCTACGGGACAGGGCGGCCAAAAACATTCAGTACTTC	CASSLRDRAAKNIQYF	TRBD1	TRBV7-2	TRBJ2-4	-
TGTGCCAGCAGCTTAGACGCTTTGGGACAGGGTTCACCCCTCCACTTT	CASSLDALGQGSPLHF	TRBD1	TRBV7-9	TRBJ1-6	few
TGTGCCATCAGTGAGTCGGCCCCGGTTGGAGCGACTAGCACAGATACGCAGTATTTT	CAISESAPVGATSTDTQYF	-	TRBV10-3	TRBJ2-3	-
TGTGCCAGCTCACCCCCGGGAGTTTTGAGTTACGAGCAGTACTTC	CASSPPGVLSYEQYF	-	TRBV18	TRBJ2-7	few
TGCGCCAGCAGCCAAGCCCAGGGGGTGAGTCAGCCCCAGCATTTT	CASSQAQGVSQPQHF	TRBD1	TRBV4-3	TRBJ1-5	-
TGTGCTAGCAGTGATTTTGGGAATTCACCCCTCCACTTT	CASSDFGNSPLHF	-	TRBV25-1	TRBJ1-6	-
TGTGCCACCAGCAGATCCCTGGGACATCCAGGCCAAGAGACCCAGTACTTC	CATSRSLGHPGQETQYF	-	TRBV15	TRBJ2-5	-
TGTGCCACCAGCAGAGACTCTTTCGGACAGGGGGCGCTTGAGCAGTACTTC	CATSRDSFGQGALEQYF	TRBD1	TRBV15	TRBJ2-7	-
TGTGCCAGCAGGCTCCAACCAGTCCTTGGGACTGAAGCTTTCTTT	CASRLQPVLGTEAFF	-	TRBV7-3	TRBJ1-1	-